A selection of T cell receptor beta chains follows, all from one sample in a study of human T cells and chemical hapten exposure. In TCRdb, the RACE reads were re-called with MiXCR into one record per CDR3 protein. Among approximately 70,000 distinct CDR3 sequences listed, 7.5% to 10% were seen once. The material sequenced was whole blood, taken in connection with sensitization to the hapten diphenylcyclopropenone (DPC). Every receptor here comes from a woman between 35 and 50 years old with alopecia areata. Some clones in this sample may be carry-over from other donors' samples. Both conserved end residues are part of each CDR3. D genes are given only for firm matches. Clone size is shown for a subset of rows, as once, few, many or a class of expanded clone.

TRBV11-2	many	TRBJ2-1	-	CASSPVGGHEQFF	TGTGCCAGCAGCCCGGTAGGGGGGCATGAGCAGTTCTTC
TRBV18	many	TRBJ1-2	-	CASSPPGRTNYGYTF	TGTGCCAGCTCACCGCCGGGACGGACTAACTATGGCTACACCTTC
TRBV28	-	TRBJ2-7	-	CASSPPGTQAYEQYF	TGTGCCAGCAGTCCCCCCGGGACTCAGGCCTACGAGCAGTACTTC
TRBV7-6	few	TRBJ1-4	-	CASSGVDSSTNEKLFF	TGTGCCAGCAGCGGAGTCGACAGCTCAACTAATGAAAAACTGTTTTTT
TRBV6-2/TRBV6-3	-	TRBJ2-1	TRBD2	CASSSGLAGAYNEQFF	TGTGCCAGCAGCTCGGGACTAGCGGGGGCCTACAATGAGCAGTTCTTC
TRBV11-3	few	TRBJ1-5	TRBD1	CASSFGQGTDQPQHF	TGTGCCAGCAGCTTCGGACAGGGGACCGATCAGCCCCAGCATTTT
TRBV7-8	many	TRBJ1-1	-	CASSLGQANTEAFF	TGTGCCAGCAGCTTAGGACAGGCAAACACTGAAGCTTTCTTT
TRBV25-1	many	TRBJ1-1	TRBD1	CASSAEWVTGRGTEAFF	TGTGCCAGCAGTGCTGAATGGGTGACAGGGAGGGGGACTGAAGCTTTCTTT
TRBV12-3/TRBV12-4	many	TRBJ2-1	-	CASRGDSYNEQFF	TGTGCCAGCAGGGGGGACTCCTACAATGAGCAGTTCTTC
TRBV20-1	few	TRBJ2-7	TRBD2	CSAPGLAGVRDEQYF	TGCAGTGCCCCAGGACTAGCGGGGGTTCGGGACGAGCAGTACTTC
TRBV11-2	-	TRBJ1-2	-	CASSLEMGANYGYTF	TGTGCCAGCAGCTTAGAGATGGGGGCTAACTATGGCTACACCTTC
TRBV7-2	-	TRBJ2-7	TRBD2	CASTPGAGQEQYF	TGTGCCAGCACCCCGGGAGCGGGGCAGGAGCAGTACTTC
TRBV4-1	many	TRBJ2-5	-	CASSQDTGGETQYF	TGCGCCAGCAGCCAAGATACAGGCGGAGAGACCCAGTACTTC
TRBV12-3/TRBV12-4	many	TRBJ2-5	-	CASRYGEQETQYF	TGTGCCAGCAGGTATGGAGAGCAAGAGACCCAGTACTTC
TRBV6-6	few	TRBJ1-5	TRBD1	CASSKTGGDSNQPQHF	TGTGCCAGCAGCAAGACAGGGGGAGATAGCAATCAGCCCCAGCATTTT
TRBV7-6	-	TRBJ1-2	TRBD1	CASSLGQGGNYGYTF	TGTGCCAGCAGCTTAGGGCAGGGGGGGAACTATGGCTACACCTTC
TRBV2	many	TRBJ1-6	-	CASSELSAYSPLHF	TGTGCCAGCAGTGAGTTGTCAGCCTATTCACCCCTCCACTTT
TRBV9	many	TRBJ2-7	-	CASSGGTPVGEQYF	TGTGCCAGCAGCGGCGGGACTCCAGTCGGGGAGCAGTACTTC
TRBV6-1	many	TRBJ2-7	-	CASSVFFQKSSYEQYF	TGTGCCAGCAGTGTTTTCTTCCAGAAGAGCTCCTACGAGCAGTACTTC
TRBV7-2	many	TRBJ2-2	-	CASSTRQMGQDAGELFF	TGTGCCAGCAGCACGCGACAGATGGGGCAAGACGCCGGGGAGCTGTTTTTT
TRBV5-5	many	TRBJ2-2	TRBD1	CASSLSGTGGRMNTGELFF	TGTGCCAGCAGCTTATCTGGGACAGGGGGGAGGATGAACACCGGGGAGCTGTTTTTT
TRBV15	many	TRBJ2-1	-	CATSRVQSSYNEQFF	TGTGCCACCAGCAGAGTACAGAGCTCCTACAATGAGCAGTTCTTC
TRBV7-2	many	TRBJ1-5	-	CASSLGGTPGQPQHF	TGTGCCAGCAGCTTAGGGGGGACACCGGGGCAGCCCCAGCATTTT
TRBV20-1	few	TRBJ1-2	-	CSPNRRNYGYTF	TGCAGTCCTAACAGGAGAAACTATGGCTACACCTTC
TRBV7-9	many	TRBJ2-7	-	CASSPNSYEQYF	TGTGCCAGCAGCCCGAACTCCTACGAGCAGTACTTC
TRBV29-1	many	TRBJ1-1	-	CSVELQVNTEAFF	TGCAGCGTTGAACTCCAGGTGAACACTGAAGCTTTCTTT
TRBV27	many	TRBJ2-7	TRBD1	CARPGQVVYEQYF	TGTGCCAGGCCCGGACAGGTTGTTTACGAGCAGTACTTC
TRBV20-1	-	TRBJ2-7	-	CSARSSLGPYEQYF	TGCAGTGCTAGATCGAGCTTGGGACCCTACGAGCAGTACTTC
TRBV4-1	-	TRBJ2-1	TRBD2	CANSQDRGGPYNEQFF	TGCGCCAACAGCCAAGATCGGGGGGGGCCCTACAATGAGCAGTTCTTC
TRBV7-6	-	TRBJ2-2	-	CASSQIHLTSNTGELFF	TGTGCCAGCAGCCAGATCCACCTTACATCGAACACCGGGGAGCTGTTTTTT
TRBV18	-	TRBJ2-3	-	CASSPLDGKGSRWADTDTQYF	TGTGCCAGCTCACCACTCGACGGGAAGGGTAGCAGGTGGGCGGACACAGATACGCAGTATTTT
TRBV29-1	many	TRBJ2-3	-	CSVPDGADTQYF	TGCAGCGTCCCAGACGGGGCAGATACGCAGTATTTT
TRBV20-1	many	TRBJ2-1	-	CSARRGPSNEQFF	TGCAGTGCTAGGAGGGGCCCTAGCAATGAGCAGTTCTTC
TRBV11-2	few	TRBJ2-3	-	CASSSYLGEDTQYF	TGTGCCAGCAGCTCCTACCTAGGGGAAGATACGCAGTATTTT
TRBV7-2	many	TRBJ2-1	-	CASSLRGQEQFF	TGTGCCAGCAGCTTACGTGGACAAGAGCAGTTCTTC
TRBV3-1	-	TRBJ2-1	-	CASSETVSYNEQFF	TGTGCCAGCAGCGAGACAGTCTCCTACAATGAGCAGTTCTTC
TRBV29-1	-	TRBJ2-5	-	CSALSRETQYF	TGCAGCGCCTTATCACGAGAGACCCAGTACTTC
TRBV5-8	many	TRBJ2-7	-	CASSLGMVEQYF	TGTGCCAGCAGCCTGGGGATGGTCGAGCAGTACTTC
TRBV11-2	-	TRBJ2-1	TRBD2	CASSQGWRGGVKYNEQFF	TGTGCCAGCAGCCAGGGATGGCGGGGGGGAGTTAAGTACAATGAGCAGTTCTTC
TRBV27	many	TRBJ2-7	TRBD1	CASSFFSDRGRYEQYF	TGTGCCAGCAGTTTCTTCTCGGACAGGGGACGCTACGAGCAGTACTTC
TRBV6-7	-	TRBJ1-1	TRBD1	CASSVGQGHTEAFF	TGTGCCAGCAGTGTGGGACAGGGGCACACTGAAGCTTTCTTT
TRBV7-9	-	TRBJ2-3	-	CASSYPGGQDTQYF	TGTGCCAGCAGCTATCCGGGGGGACAAGATACGCAGTATTTT
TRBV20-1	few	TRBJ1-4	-	CSARAGGLNEKLFF	TGCAGTGCTAGAGCCGGCGGGTTAAATGAAAAACTGTTTTTT
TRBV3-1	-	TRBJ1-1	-	CASSPGHQNTEAFF	TGTGCCAGCAGCCCGGGACATCAGAACACTGAAGCTTTCTTT
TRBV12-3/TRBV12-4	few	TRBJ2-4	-	CASSPPGTKNIQYF	TGTGCCAGCAGTCCCCCCGGGACTAAAAACATTCAGTACTTC
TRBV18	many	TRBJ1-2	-	CASSPLDTGFSGYTF	TGTGCCAGCTCACCACTGGACACAGGGTTTTCTGGCTACACCTTC
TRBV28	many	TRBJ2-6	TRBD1	CAIPDRAGANVLTF	TGTGCCATACCCGACAGGGCCGGGGCCAACGTCCTGACTTTC
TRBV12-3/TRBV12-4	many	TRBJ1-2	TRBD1	CASSLEGTGYGYTF	TGTGCCAGCAGTTTAGAGGGGACAGGGTATGGCTACACCTTC
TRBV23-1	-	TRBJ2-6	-	CASRSVRVLSGANVLTF	TGCGCCAGCCGCTCGGTCAGGGTTCTCTCTGGGGCCAACGTCCTGACTTTC
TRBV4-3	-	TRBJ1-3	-	CASSQGLRNTIYF	TGCGCCAGCAGCCAAGGTTTAAGAAACACCATATATTTT
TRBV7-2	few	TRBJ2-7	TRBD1	CASSLVGDRAYEQYF	TGTGCCAGCAGCTTAGTGGGTGACAGGGCCTACGAGCAGTACTTC
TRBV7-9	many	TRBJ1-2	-	CASSINRDHGYTF	TGTGCCAGCAGCATCAACAGGGATCATGGCTACACCTTC
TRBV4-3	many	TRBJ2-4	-	CASSQEPGRNIQYF	TGCGCCAGCAGCCAAGAGCCGGGGCGGAACATTCAGTACTTC
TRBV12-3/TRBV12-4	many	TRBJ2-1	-	CASGRREGSEQFF	TGTGCCAGCGGTCGCAGGGAAGGGTCTGAGCAGTTCTTC
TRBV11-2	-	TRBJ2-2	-	CASRFAASGELFF	TGTGCCAGCCGATTCGCCGCTTCCGGGGAGCTGTTTTTT
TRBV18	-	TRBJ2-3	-	CASSPKLAADTQYF	TGTGCCAGCTCACCAAAGCTAGCAGCAGATACGCAGTATTTT
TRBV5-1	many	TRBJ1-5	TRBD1	CASSSGQNQPQHF	TGCGCCAGCAGCTCGGGACAGAATCAGCCCCAGCATTTT
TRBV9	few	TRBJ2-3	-	CASSVWGSGDTQYF	TGTGCCAGCAGCGTATGGGGGTCGGGAGATACGCAGTATTTT
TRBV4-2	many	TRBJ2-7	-	CASSQDISPHRSYEQYF	TGTGCCAGCAGCCAAGATATTTCCCCACACCGGTCCTACGAGCAGTACTTC
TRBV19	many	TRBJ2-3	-	CASSIGGRSTDTQYF	TGTGCCAGTAGTATAGGCGGGCGAAGCACAGATACGCAGTATTTT